The T cell receptor beta chain under discussion was sequenced for a study of CD8+CD57+ T cells in acquired aplastic anemia listed by TCRdb under 2018. Regarding the complete study: On average, sorted CD4+ and CD8+ cells yielded 3.2 ug of extracted DNA, with a range of about 0.18 to 30 ug. Mean read counts for healthy donor samples were approximately 10 million for CD4+ cells and under 14 million for CD8+ cells.

TCR beta VDJ combination and CDR3 sequence profiling used genomic DNA as the template. TCR repertoire sequencing was run on an Illumina HiSeq 2000. Concerning the study's data processing: TRBV/TRBJ rearrangement plots, CDR3 size and DJ length profiles, and Simpson's diversity index were used to evaluate the repertoires. The most abundant DNA sequence in the deep sequencing data was taken as the immunodominant clone. CDR3 amino acid sequences were checked for sharing between subjects and were compared against published repertoires and the VDJdb database. The public reads were reprocessed in TCRdb via fastp at Q25 and MiXCR, keeping in-frame beta chains. CDR3 protein duplicates are merged, each entry listing the most common genes and DNA. The V and J calls reflect TCRdb's pipeline rather than the authors' work. This sample lists some 180,000 distinct CDR3 sequences; just over 45% were detected once. The ten largest clones add up to approximately 3% of the sample.

Overall results and qualifications from the work: Between patients and healthy controls, no significant difference in CD8+ Simpson's diversity was found (P=0.060). Although roughly 29 CD8+ CDR3 sequences were shared by patients and controls, these sequences appeared highly expressed in patients and within the immunodominant clones of patients.

In the study, sorted CD4+ and CD8+ blood T cells from patients with severe aplastic anemia and from healthy subjects underwent deep sequencing of TCR repertoires. Ficoll-Paque density gradient centrifugation was used to isolate peripheral blood mononuclear cells. Before DNA was extracted, CD4+ and CD8+ T cells were sorted using either FACS or magnetic beads. This clonotype was detected many times. This clone's antigen is unknown. No per-base quality is available; no much larger clone lies one base away. Source material: sorted CD4+, CD8+, or CD8+CD57+ T cells (not recorded which) from PBMCs. The sequence was obtained from a human donor in good health.

The nucleotides are TGTGCCAGTAGTGTTCGGACTAGCGGGATACGAAATACGCAGTATTTT. Its protein is CASSVRTSGIRNTQYF. The rearranged chain carries TRBV19 and TRBJ2-3; TRBD2 fits 12 bases in the junction. The CDR3 has 16 amino acids, counting the end cysteine and phenylalanine. Just the 48-base CDR3 DNA is kept, in frame starting at base 1. CDR1 is given as LNHDA and CDR2 as SQIVND, both from the germline V gene (reference sequence). V is cut back by 5 bases and J by 7 bases, with 10 bases in the junction unmatched. With all but the CDR3 taken from the reference TRBV19 and TRBJ2-3 genes, the full variable domain is: DGGITQSPKYLFRKEGQNVTLSCEQNLNHDAMYWYRQDPGQGLRLIYYSQIVNDFQKGDIAEGYSVSREKKESFPLTVTSAQKNPTAFYLCASSVRTSGIRNTQYFGPGTRLTVL.